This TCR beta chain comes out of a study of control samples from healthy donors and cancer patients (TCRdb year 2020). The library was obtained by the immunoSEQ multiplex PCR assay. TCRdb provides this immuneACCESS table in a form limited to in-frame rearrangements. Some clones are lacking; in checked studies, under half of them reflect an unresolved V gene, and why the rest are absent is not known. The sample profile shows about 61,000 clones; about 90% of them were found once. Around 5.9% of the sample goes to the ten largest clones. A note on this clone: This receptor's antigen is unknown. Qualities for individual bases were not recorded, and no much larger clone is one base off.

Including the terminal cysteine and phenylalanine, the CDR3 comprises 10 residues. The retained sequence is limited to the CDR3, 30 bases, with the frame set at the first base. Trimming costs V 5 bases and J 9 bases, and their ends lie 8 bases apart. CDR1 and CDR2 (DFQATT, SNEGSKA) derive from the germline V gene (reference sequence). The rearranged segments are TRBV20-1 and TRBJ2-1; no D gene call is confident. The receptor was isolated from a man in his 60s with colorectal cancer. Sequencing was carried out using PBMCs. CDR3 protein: CSAGSGEQFF. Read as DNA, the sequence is TGCAGTGCTGGGTCGGGTGAGCAGTTCTTC.